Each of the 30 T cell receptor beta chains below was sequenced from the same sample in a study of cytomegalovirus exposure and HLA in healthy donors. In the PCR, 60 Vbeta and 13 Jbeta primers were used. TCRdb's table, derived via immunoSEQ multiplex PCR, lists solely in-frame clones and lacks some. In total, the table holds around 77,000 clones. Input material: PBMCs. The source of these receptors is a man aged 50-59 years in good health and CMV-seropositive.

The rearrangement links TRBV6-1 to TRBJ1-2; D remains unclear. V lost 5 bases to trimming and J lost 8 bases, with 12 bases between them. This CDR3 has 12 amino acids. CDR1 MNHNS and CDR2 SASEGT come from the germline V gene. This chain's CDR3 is CASSPGMRGYTF. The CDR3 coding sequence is TGTGCCAGCAGTCCGGGGATGCGGGGCTACACCTTC.

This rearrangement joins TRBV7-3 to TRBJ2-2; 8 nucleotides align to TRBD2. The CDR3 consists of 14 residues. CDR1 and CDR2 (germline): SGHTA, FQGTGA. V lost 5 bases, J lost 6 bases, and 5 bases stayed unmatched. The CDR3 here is CASSLGGGAGELFF. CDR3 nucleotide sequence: TGTGCCAGCAGCCTCGGGGGGGGAGCCGGGGAGCTGTTTTTT.

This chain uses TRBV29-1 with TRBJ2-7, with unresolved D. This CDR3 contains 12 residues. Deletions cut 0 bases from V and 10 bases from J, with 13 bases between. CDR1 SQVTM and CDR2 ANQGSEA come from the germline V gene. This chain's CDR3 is CSVEDISLLQYF. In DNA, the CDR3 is TGCAGCGTTGAAGATATCTCCCTTCTACAGTACTTC.

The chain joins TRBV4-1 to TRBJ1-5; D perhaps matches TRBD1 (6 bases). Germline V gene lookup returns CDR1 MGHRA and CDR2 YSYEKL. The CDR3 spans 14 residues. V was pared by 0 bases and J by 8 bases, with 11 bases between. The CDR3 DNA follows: TGCGCCAGCAGCCAAGACCCTAGGGACAAGCCCCAGCATTTT. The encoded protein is CASSQDPRDKPQHF.

In DNA, the CDR3 is TGTGCCAGCAGCTTAACCTTGGAGCGGGGCTACACCTTC. Translating gives CASSLTLERGYTF. The chain uses TRBV11-2 and TRBJ1-2; D is undetermined. The CDR3 sequence is 13 residues long. Per the germline V gene, CDR1 is SGHAT and CDR2 is FQNNGV. With 2 bases removed from V and 8 bases from J, the gap between germline ends came to 12 bases.

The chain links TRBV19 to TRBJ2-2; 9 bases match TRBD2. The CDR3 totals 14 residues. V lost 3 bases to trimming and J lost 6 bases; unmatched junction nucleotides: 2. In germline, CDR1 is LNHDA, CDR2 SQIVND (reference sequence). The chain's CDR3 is CASSIASGAGELFF. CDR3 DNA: TGTGCCAGTAGTATTGCTAGCGGGGCCGGGGAGCTGTTTTTT. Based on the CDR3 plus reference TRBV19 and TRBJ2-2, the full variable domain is DGGITQSPKYLFRKEGQNVTLSCEQNLNHDAMYWYRQDPGQGLRLIYYSQIVNDFQKGDIAEGYSVSREKKESFPLTVTSAQKNPTAFYLCASSIASGAGELFFGEGSRLTVL.

This CDR3 reads CASSDPGDRGGSGANVLTF. The CDR3 bases are TGTGCCAGCAGTGACCCTGGGGACAGGGGTGGCTCTGGGGCCAACGTCCTGACTTTC. The chain joins TRBV2 to TRBJ2-6, with 10 bases that match TRBD1. The germline V gene encodes CDR1 SNHLY and CDR2 FYNNEI. The V gene end was trimmed by 3 bases and the J gene end by 0 bases; junction bases not matched to a gene: 8. This CDR3 comprises 19 residues.

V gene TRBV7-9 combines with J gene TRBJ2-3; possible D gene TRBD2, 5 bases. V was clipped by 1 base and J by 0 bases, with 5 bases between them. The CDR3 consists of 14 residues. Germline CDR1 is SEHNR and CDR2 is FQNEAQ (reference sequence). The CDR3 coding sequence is TGTGCCAGCAGCTTAGGGACTAGCACAGATACGCAGTATTTT. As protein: CASSLGTSTDTQYF.

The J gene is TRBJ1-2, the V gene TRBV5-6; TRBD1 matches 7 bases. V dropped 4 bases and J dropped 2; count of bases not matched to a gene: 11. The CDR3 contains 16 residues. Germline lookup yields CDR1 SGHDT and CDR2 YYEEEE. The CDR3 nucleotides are TGTGCCAGCAGCCAACCCCAGGGGGTTGGAAACTATGGCTACACCTTC. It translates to CASSQPQGVGNYGYTF.

CDR3 region: CASSYQDRGGTEAFF. The CDR3 DNA is TGTGCCAGCAGCTACCAGGACAGGGGAGGAACTGAAGCTTTCTTT. The chain employs TRBV11-2 and TRBJ1-1, with 9 bases lining up with TRBD1. Germline assignment: CDR1 SGHAT and CDR2 FQNNGV. The ends lost 4 bases at V and 5 bases at J; junction bases unmatched: 8. The CDR3 consists of 15 residues. The full variable domain, completed using reference TRBV11-2 and TRBJ1-1, is EAGVAQSPRYKIIEKRQSVAFWCNPISGHATLYWYQQILGQGPKLLIQFQNNGVVDDSQLPKDRFSAERLKGVDSTLKIQPAKLEDSAVYLCASSYQDRGGTEAFFGQGTRLTVV.

CDR3 in DNA: TGCGCCAGCAGCTTGCCGGGACAGGGCACCGCCGGGGAGCTGTTTTTT. Its translation is CASSLPGQGTAGELFF. The chain couples TRBV5-1 to TRBJ2-2; TRBD1 aligns across 9 bases. Germline V lookup: CDR1 SGHRS, CDR2 YFSETQ. The CDR3 is 16 amino acids. Trimming removed 1 base from V and 6 bases from J; junction bases left unmatched: 7. Full variable domain (rest looked up from reference TRBV5-1 and TRBJ2-2): KAGVTQTPRYLIKTRGQQVTLSCSPISGHRSVSWYQQTPGQGLQFLFEYFSETQRNKGNFPGRFSGRQFSNSRSEMNVSTLELGDSALYLCASSLPGQGTAGELFFGEGSRLTVL.

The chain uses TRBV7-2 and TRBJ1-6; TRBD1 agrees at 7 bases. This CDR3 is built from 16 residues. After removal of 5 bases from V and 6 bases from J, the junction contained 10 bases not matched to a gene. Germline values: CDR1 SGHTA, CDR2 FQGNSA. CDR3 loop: CASSLGTANINSPLHF. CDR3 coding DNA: TGTGCCAGCAGCCTTGGGACAGCTAATATTAATTCACCCCTCCACTTT.

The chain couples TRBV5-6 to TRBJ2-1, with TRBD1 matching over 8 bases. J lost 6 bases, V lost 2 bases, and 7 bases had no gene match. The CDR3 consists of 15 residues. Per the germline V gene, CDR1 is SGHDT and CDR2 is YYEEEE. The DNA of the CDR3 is TGTGCCAGCAGCTTTTTCCCCGGGACAGGCAATGAGCAGTTCTTC. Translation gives CASSFFPGTGNEQFF.

The chain's CDR3 is CATSREDRLTGNTIYF. The CDR3 DNA sequence: TGTGCCACCAGCAGAGAGGACAGACTTACTGGAAACACCATATATTTT. This sequence joins TRBV15 and TRBJ1-3; D is perhaps TRBD1 (6 bases). The CDR3 is 16 amino acids. V gave up 0 bases and J gave up 2 bases, with 11 bases separating them. Germline CDR1 is LNHNV and CDR2 is YYDKDF (reference sequence).

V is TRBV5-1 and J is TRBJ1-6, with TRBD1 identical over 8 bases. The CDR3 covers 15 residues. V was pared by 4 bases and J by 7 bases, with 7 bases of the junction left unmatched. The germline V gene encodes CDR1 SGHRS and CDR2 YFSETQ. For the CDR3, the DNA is TGCGCCAGCAGCCCATCCACAGGGGGAAATTCACCCCTCCACTTT. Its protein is CASSPSTGGNSPLHF.

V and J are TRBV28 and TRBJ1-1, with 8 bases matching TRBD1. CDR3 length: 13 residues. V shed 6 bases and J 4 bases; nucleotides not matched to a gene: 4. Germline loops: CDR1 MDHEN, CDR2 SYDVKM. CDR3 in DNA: TGTGCCAGCAGCCTCGACAGGGGCACTGAAGCTTTCTTT. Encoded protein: CASSLDRGTEAFF.

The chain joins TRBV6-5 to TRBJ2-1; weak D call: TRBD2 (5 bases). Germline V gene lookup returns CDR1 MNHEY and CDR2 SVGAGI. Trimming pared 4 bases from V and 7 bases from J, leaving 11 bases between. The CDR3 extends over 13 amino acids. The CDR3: CASSSDFSNEQFF. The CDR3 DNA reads TGTGCCAGCAGTTCGGACTTTTCGAATGAGCAGTTCTTC.

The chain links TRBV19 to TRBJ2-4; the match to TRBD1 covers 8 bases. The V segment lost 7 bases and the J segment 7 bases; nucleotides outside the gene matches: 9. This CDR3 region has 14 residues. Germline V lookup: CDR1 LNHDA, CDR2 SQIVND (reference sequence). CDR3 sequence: CASTGQGLGNIQYF. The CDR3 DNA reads TGTGCCAGTACCGGACAGGGTTTGGGTAACATTCAGTACTTC. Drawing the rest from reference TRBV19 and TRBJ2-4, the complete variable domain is DGGITQSPKYLFRKEGQNVTLSCEQNLNHDAMYWYRQDPGQGLRLIYYSQIVNDFQKGDIAEGYSVSREKKESFPLTVTSAQKNPTAFYLCASTGQGLGNIQYFGAGTRLSVL.

In DNA, the CDR3 is TGTGCCAGCAGAGGATTGGAGGGGGCATGGGGCTACACCTTC. Its translation: CASRGLEGAWGYTF. The V call is TRBV6-5, the J call TRBJ1-2; 7 bases align to TRBD1. V trimming: 6 bases; J trimming: 8 bases; junction bases outside the gene matches: 12. This CDR3 has 14 amino acids. Germline V lookup: CDR1 MNHEY, CDR2 SVGAGI.

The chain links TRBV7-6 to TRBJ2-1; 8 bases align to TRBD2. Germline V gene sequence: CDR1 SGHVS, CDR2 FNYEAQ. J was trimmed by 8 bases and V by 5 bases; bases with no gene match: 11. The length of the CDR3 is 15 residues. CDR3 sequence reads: CASSLGAGGGDEQFF. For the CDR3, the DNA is TGTGCCAGCAGCCTAGGGGCGGGGGGAGGAGATGAGCAGTTCTTC.

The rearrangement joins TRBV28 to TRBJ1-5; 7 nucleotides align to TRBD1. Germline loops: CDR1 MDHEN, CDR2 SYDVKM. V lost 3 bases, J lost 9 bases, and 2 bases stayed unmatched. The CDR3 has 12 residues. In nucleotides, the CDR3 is TGTGCCAGCAGTTTGGACAGGCGGCCCCAGCATTTT. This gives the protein CASSLDRRPQHF.

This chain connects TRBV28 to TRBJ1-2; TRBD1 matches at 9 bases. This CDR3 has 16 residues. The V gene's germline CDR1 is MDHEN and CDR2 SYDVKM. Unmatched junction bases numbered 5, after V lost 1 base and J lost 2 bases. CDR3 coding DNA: TGTGCCAGCAGTTTATCCACCGGGACAGGGAACTATGGCTACACCTTC. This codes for CASSLSTGTGNYGYTF.

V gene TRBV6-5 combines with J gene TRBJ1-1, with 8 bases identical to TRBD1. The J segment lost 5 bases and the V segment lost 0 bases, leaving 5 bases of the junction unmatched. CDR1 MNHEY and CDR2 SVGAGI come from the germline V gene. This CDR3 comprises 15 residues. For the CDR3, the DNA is TGTGCCAGCAGTTACTCGGACAGGGCGGGTACTGAAGCTTTCTTT. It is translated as CASSYSDRAGTEAFF.

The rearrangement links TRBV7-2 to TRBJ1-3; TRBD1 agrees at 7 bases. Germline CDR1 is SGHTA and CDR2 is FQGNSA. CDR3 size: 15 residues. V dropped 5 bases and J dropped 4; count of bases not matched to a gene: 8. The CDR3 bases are TGTGCCAGCAGCCGTACGACAGGGTTGGGAAACACCATATATTTT. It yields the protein CASSRTTGLGNTIYF.

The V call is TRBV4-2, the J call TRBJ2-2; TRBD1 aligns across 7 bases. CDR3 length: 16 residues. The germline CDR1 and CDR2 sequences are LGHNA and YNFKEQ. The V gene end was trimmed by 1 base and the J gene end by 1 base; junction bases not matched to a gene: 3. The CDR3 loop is CASSQVSGGNTGELFF. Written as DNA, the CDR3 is TGTGCCAGCAGCCAAGTCTCAGGGGGGAACACCGGGGAGCTGTTTTTT.

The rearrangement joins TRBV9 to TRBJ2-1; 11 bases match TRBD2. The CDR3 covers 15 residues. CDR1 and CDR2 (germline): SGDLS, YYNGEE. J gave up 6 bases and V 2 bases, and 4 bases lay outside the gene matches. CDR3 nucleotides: TGTGCCAGCAGCGTGTCTAGCGGGGGGTTCAATGAGCAGTTCTTC. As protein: CASSVSSGGFNEQFF.

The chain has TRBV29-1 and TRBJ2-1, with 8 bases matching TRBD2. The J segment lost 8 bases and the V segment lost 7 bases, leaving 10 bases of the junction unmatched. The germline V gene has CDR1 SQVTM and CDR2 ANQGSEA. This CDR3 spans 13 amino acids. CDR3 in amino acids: CSASGGGSDEQFF. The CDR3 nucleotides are TGCAGCGCCTCGGGAGGGGGTTCCGATGAGCAGTTCTTC.

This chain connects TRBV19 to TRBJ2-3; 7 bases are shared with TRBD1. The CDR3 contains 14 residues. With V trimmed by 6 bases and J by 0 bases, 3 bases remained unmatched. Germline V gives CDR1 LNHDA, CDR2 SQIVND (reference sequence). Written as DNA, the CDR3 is TGTGCCAGTAGCGGACAGGCTAGCACAGATACGCAGTATTTT. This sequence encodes CASSGQASTDTQYF.

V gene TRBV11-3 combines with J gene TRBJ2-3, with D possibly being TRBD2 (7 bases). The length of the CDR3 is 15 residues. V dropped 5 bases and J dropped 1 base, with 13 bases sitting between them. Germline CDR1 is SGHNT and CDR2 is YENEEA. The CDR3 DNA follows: TGTGCCAGCAGCCTAGGGGGGGAAGGCACAGATACGCAGTATTTT. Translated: CASSLGGEGTDTQYF. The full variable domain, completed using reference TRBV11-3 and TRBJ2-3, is EAGVVQSPRYKIIEKKQPVAFWCNPISGHNTLYWYLQNLGQGPELLIRYENEEAVDDSQLPKDRFSAERLKGVDSTLKIQPAELGDSAVYLCASSLGGEGTDTQYFGPGTRLTVL.

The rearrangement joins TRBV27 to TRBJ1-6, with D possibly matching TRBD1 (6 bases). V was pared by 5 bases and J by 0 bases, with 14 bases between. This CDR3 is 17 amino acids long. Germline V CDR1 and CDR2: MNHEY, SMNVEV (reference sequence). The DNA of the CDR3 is TGTGCCAGCAGTCGGAACACAGGGAGCTCCTATAATTCACCCCTCCACTTT. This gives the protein CASSRNTGSSYNSPLHF.